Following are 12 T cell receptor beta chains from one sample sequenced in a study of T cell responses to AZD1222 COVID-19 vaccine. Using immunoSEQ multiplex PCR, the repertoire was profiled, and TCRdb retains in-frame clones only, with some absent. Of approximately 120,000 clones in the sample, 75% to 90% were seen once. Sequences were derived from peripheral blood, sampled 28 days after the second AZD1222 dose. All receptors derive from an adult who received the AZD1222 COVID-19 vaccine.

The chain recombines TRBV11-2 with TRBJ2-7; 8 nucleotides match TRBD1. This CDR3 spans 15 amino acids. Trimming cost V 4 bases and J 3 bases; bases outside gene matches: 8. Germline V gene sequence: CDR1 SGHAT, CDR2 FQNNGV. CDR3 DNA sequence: TGTGCCAGCAGCTCCGGACCAGGGGGCCGCTACGAGCAGTACTTC. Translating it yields CASSSGPGGRYEQYF. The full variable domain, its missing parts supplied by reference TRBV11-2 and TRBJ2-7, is EAGVAQSPRYKIIEKRQSVAFWCNPISGHATLYWYQQILGQGPKLLIQFQNNGVVDDSQLPKDRFSAERLKGVDSTLKIQPAKLEDSAVYLCASSSGPGGRYEQYFGPGTRLTVT.

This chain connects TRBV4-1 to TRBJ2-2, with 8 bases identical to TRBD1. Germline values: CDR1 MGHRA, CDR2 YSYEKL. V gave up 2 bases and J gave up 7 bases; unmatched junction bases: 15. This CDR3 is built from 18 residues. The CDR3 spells CASSQNGVGRGPIGELFF. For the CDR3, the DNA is TGCGCCAGCAGCCAAAATGGGGTCGGCAGGGGGCCGATCGGGGAGCTGTTTTTT.

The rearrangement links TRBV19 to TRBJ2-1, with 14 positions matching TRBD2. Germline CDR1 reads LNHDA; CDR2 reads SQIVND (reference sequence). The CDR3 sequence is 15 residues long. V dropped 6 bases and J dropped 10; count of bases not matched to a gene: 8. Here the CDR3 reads CASSSGLAGAGEQFF. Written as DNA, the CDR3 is TGTGCCAGTAGCTCGGGACTAGCGGGAGCGGGGGAGCAGTTCTTC.

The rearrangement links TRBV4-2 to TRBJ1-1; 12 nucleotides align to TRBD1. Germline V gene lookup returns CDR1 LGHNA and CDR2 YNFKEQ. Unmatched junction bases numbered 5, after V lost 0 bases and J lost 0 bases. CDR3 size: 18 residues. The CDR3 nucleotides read TGTGCCAGCAGCCAAGAGGGGACAGGGGGCCCGTTGAACACTGAAGCTTTCTTT. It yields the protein CASSQEGTGGPLNTEAFF.

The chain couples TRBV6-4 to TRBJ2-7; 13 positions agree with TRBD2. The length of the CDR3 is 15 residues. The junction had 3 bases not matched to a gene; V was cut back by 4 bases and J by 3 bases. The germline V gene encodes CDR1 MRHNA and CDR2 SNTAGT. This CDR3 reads CASSALAGGVYEQYF. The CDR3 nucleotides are TGTGCCAGCAGTGCACTAGCGGGGGGGGTCTACGAGCAGTACTTC.

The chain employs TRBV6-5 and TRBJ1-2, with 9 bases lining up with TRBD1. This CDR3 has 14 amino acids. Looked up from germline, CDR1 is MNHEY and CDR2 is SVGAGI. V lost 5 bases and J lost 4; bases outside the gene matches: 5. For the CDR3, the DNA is TGTGCCAGCAGTCGGGACAGGGACGGCTATGGCTACACCTTC. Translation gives CASSRDRDGYGYTF.

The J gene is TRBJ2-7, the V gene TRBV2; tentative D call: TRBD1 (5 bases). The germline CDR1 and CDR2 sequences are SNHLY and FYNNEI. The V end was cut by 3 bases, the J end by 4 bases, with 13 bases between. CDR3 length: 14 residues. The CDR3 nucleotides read TGTGCCAGCAGTGACGGCAGGGTAGCTTACGAGCAGTACTTC. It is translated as CASSDGRVAYEQYF.

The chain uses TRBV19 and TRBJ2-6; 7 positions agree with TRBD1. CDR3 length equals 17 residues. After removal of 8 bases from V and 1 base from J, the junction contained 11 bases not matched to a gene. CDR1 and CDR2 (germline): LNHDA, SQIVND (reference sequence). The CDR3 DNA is TGTGCCAGTCGACAGGGTGGATCCGTGTCTGGGGCCAACGTCCTGACTTTC. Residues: CASRQGGSVSGANVLTF.

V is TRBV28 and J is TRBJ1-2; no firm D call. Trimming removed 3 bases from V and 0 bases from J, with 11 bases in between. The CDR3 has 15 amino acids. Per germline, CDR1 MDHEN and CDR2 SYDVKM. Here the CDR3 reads CASSFPDGTNYGYTF. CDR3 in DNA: TGTGCCAGCAGTTTCCCGGACGGCACTAACTATGGCTACACCTTC.

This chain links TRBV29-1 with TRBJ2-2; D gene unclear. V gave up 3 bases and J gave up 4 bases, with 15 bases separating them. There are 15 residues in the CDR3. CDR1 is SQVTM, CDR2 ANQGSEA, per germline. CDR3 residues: CSVDSGEVATGELFF. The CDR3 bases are TGCAGCGTTGATAGTGGGGAAGTGGCCACCGGGGAGCTGTTTTTT.

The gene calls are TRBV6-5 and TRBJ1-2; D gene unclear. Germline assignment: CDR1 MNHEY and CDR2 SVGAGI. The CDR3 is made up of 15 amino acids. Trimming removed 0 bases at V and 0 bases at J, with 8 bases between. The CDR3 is CASSYSGLANYGYTF. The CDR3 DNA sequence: TGTGCCAGCAGTTACTCTGGCTTAGCTAACTATGGCTACACCTTC.

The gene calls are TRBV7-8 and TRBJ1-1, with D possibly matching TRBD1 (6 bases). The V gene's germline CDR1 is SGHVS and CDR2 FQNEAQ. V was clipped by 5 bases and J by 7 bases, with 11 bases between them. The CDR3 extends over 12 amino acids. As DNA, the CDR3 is TGTGCCAGCAGCCTGGACAGAAATGAAGCTTTCTTT. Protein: CASSLDRNEAFF.